This T cell receptor (beta chain) emerged from a study of blood T cell repertoires in COVID-19 (dated by TCRdb to 2020 to 2021). About the full investigation: Samples from collaborators originated in the United States, Italy and Spain and spanned both the acute and convalescent phases of COVID-19. Nearly every sample came with metadata listing a de-identified subject ID, COVID-19 status, age in years and sex. The material from the prospective study consisted of cDNA or gDNA derived from T cells, B-cell-depleted T cells, or PBMCs. Deeply sampled blood TCRbeta repertoires from subjects exposed to, actively infected with, or recovered from COVID-19 were included in the dataset. The repertoires were made available in a free public database intended to serve as a resource for research on the immune response to SARS-CoV-2. The samples were drawn from two sources: the first 160 participants of the ongoing ImmuneRACE study, and over 1,000 subjects contributed by 6 global collaborators. HLA class I and class II types, where available, came from metadata supplied by the sample provider rather than from assay-based typing.

The collaborating institutions used their own protocols to collect whole blood in K2EDTA tubes. For TCRbeta analysis, collaborators shipped samples as frozen whole blood, isolated PBMCs, or DNA extracted from either of those sample types. TCRbeta CDR3 regions were amplified from genomic DNA by means of the immunoSEQ Assay, a bias-controlled multiplex PCR. The authors processed their data as follows. The number of nucleated cells in each sample was estimated by amplification of reference gene primers within the assay. To quantify the absolute abundance of each unique TCRbeta CDR3 rearrangement, sequence reads were collapsed and filtered. For each sample, productive Simpson clonality was calculated as the square root of Simpson's diversity index over productive rearrangements. Imported from immuneACCESS, the table was reduced by TCRdb to in-frame sequences with V and J called. These copies leave out some clones; in studies compared against another copy, an unresolved V gene accounts for under half, and the cause of the remainder is not known. That table gives V, J and clone size, and the DNA gave D and trimming. Counted in this sample were about 50,000 clones; approximately 85% of them appeared once. The ten largest clones capture 11% to 15% of the sample.

Comment on this clone: What this receptor recognizes is not known. Per-nucleotide qualities are absent, and no much larger clonotype sits a single base away.

Paper-wide results and their limitations: The amount of clinical and demographic metadata varied by source and participant and was provided uncurated.

The germline V gene (reference sequence) supplies CDR1 MNHNY and CDR2 SVGAGI. V is shortened by 2 bases, J by 4 bases, and the region joining them spans 17 bases. There are 16 amino acids in the CDR3, from cysteine to phenylalanine inclusive. This entry keeps only the CDR3 DNA: 48 bases, framed from base 1. This sequence was found in a human donor in a cohort sampled during active COVID-19. Source material: peripheral blood. The sequence is built from TRBV6-6 and TRBJ1-2; the D segment cannot be called with confidence. The nucleotide sequence reads TGTGCCAGCAGTTACAAACGTCCGGCCTCGGGCTATGGCTACACCTTC. This codes for CASSYKRPASGYGYTF.